The T cell receptor (beta chain) described here comes from a study of siplizumab effects on memory and regulatory T cells. CDR3 length equals 13 residues. CDR1 SGHAT and CDR2 FQNNGV come from the germline V gene. Trimming pared 5 bases from V and 7 bases from J, leaving 11 bases between. The assay was immunoSEQ multiplex PCR, and TCRdb's table has in-frame clones only and misses some. The sample shows roughly 100,000 clones, under 95% of them seen only once. The chain has TRBV11-2 and TRBJ2-2; possible D gene TRBD2, 5 bases. The sequenced sample was CD8+ T cells sorted from blood. This clonotype originated in a human donor in good health. The CDR3 protein is CASSSTEGGELFF. The CDR3 DNA reads TGTGCCAGCAGCAGCACCGAGGGCGGGGAGCTGTTTTTT.